This T cell receptor (beta chain) was captured in a study of radiotherapy plus CTLA-4 blockade in lung cancer. The CDR3 sequence is 16 residues long. Germline V lookup: CDR1 LGHNA, CDR2 YSLEER. Germline trimming cut 3 bases from V and 7 bases from J; bases unmatched to any gene: 10. To note about this clone: This specimen includes other DNA sequences encoding the same CDR3.

Clones were sequenced by immunoSEQ multiplex PCR, and TCRdb holds only the in-frame ones, with some missing. The profile shows under 110,000 clones, approximately 81% of them singletons. This receptor was taken from a human donor with non-small cell lung cancer that progressed on radiotherapy plus ipilimumab. Some clones in this sample may be carry-over from other donors' samples. The V gene is TRBV4-3, the J gene TRBJ1-4, with TRBD1 matching over 8 bases. This specimen consisted of peripheral blood, obtained from a patient treated with radiotherapy plus ipilimumab. DNA of the CDR3: TGCGCCAGCAGCCAGGAAGGACAGGGTGGGCCTGAAAAACTGTTTTTT. Protein product: CASSQEGQGGPEKLFF.